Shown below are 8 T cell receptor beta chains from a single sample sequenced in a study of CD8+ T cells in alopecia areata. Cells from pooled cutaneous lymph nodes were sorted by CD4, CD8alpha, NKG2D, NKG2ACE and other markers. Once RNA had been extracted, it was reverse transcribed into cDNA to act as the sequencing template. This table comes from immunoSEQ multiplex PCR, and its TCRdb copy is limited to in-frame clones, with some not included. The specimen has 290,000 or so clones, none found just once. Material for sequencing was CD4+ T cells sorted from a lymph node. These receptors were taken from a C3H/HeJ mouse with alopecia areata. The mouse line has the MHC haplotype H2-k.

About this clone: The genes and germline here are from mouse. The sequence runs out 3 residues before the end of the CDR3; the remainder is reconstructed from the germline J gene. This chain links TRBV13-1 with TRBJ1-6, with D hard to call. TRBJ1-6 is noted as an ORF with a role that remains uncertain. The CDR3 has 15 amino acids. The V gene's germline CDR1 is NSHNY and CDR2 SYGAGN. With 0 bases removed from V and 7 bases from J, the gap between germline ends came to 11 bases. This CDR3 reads CASSDASPANSPLYF. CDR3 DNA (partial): TGTGCCAGCAGTGATGCAAGTCCAGCAAATTCGCCC.

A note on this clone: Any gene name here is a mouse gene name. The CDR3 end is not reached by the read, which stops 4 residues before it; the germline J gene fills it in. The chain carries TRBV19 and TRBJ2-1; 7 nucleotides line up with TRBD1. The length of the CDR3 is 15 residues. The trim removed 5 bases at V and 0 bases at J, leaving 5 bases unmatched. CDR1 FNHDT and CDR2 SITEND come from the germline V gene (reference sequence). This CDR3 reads CASSVTGDNYAEQFF. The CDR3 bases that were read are TGTGCCAGCAGCGTCACAGGGGATAACTATGCT.

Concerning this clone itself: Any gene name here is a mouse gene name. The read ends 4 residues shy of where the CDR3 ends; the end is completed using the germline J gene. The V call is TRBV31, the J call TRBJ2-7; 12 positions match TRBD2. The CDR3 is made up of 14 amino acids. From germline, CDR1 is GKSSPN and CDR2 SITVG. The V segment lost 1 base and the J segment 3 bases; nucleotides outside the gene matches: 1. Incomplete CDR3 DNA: TGTGCCTGGAGTCAGGGACTGGGGGGCTAT. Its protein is CAWSQGLGGY. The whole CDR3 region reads CAWSQGLGGYEQYF.

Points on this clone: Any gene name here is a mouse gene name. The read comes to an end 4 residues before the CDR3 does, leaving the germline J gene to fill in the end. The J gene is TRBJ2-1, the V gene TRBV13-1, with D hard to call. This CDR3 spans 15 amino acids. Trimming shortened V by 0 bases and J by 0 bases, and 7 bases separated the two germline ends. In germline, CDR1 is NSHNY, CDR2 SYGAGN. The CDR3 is CASSDVQYNYAEQFF. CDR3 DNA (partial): TGTGCCAGCAGTGATGTACAGTATAACTATGCT.

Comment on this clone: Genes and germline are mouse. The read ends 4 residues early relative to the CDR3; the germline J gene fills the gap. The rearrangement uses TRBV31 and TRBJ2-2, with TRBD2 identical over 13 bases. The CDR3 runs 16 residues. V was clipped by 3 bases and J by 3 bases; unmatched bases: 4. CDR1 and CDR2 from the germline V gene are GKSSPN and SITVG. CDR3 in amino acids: CAWRRTGGADTGQLYF. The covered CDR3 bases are TGTGCCTGGAGACGGACTGGGGGGGCTGACACCGGG.

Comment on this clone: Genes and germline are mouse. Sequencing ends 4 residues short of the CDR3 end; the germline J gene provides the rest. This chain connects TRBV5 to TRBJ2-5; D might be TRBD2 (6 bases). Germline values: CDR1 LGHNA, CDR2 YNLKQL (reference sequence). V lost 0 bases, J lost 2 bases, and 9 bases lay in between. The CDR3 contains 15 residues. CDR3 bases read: TGTGCCAGCAGCCAAGATTACTGGGTCCAAGAC. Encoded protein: CASSQDYWVQD. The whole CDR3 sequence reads CASSQDYWVQDTQYF.

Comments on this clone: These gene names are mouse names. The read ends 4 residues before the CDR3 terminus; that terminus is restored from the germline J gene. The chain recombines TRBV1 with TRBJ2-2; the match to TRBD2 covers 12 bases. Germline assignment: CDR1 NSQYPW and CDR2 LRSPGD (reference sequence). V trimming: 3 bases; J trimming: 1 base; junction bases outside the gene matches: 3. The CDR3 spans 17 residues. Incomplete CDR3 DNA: TGCACCTGCAGTGCCCGGACTGGGGGGGTAAACACCGGG. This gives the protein CTCSARTGGVNTG. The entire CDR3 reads CTCSARTGGVNTGQLYF.

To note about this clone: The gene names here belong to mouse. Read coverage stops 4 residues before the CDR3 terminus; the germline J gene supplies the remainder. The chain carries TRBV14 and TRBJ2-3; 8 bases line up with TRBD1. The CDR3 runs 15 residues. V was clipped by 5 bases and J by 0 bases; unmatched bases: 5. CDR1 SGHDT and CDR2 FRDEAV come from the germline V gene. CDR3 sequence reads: CASRDRGFSAETLYF. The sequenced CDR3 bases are TGTGCCAGCAGAGACAGGGGATTTAGTGCAGAA.